This TCR beta chain was sequenced during a study of control samples from healthy donors and cancer patients. The method was immunoSEQ multiplex PCR; TCRdb's version includes in-frame clones alone and lacks a portion of them. Here the sample spans 150,000 or so clones, approximately 94% being singletons. CDR1 is MNHEY, CDR2 SVGAGI, per germline. The CDR3 loop spans 14 amino acids. With 4 bases removed from V and 2 bases from J, the gap between germline ends came to 9 bases. The sequence came from a woman between 40 and 55 years old in good health. The chain couples TRBV6-5 to TRBJ1-3; possibly TRBD1 for D (5 bases). Sequences were obtained from blood. This CDR3 reads CASSFSRAGNTIYF. The CDR3 coding sequence is TGTGCCAGCAGTTTCAGCAGGGCTGGAAACACCATATATTTT.